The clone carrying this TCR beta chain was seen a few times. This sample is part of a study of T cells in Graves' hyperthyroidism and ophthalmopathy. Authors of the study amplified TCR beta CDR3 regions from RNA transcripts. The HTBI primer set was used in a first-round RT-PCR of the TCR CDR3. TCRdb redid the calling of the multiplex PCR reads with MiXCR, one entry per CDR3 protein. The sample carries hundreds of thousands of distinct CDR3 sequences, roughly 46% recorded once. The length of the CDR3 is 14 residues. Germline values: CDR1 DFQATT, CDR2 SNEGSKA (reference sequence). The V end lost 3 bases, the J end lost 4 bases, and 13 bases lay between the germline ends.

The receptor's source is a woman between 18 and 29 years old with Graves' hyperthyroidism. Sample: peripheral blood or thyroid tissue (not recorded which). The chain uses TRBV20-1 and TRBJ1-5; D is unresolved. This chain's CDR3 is CSARDPHHNQPQHF. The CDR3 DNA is TGCAGTGCTAGGGATCCACACCATAATCAGCCCCAGCATTTT.